These 10 T cell receptor beta chains came from one sample sequenced in a study of cytomegalovirus exposure and HLA in healthy donors. In the PCR, 60 Vbeta and 13 Jbeta primers were used. The protocol was immunoSEQ multiplex PCR, while the TCRdb copy is restricted to in-frame clones and leaves out a portion. Among around 74,000 clones listed, 75% to 80% were seen once. Specimen: PBMCs. All receptors derive from a man aged 40-49 years in good health and CMV-seronegative.

This clone was picked up a small number of times. The gene calls are TRBV30 and TRBJ1-3; tentative D call: TRBD1 (6 bases). Germline-derived CDR1 and CDR2 are GTSNPN and SVGIG (reference sequence). V lost 1 base, J lost 0 bases, and 10 bases lay in between. CDR3 length: 15 residues. CDR3 DNA sequence: TGTGCCTGGAGTGAAAGGGGGATCTCTGGAAACACCATATATTTT. Its translation is CAWSERGISGNTIYF.

This clone was observed once. This rearrangement joins TRBV5-1 to TRBJ1-3, with D unresolved. This CDR3 contains 15 residues. V shed 4 bases and J shed 2 bases, with 13 bases lying between them. CDR1 is SGHRS, CDR2 YFSETQ, per germline. The CDR3 loop reads CASSASGPPGNTIYF. CDR3 in DNA: TGCGCCAGCAGCGCGTCAGGTCCTCCTGGAAACACCATATATTTT.

This clone turned up a few times. The chain links TRBV5-1 to TRBJ1-6, with 9 bases matching TRBD1. V lost 2 bases, J lost 8 bases, and 2 bases stayed unmatched. CDR1 SGHRS and CDR2 YFSETQ come from the germline V gene. The CDR3 sequence is 14 residues long. DNA of the CDR3: TGCGCCAGCAGCTTTACAGGGGGCGATTCACCCCTCCACTTT. Its translation is CASSFTGGDSPLHF.

The chain uses TRBV9 and TRBJ2-7; 8 positions agree with TRBD2. Germline CDR1 is SGDLS and CDR2 is YYNGEE. The CDR3 loop spans 16 amino acids. V lost 0 bases and J lost 3; bases outside the gene matches: 8. The CDR3 DNA reads as TGTGCCAGCAGCGTAGAAGGGCGGGGGGCCCTCTACGAGCAGTACTTC. Its translation: CASSVEGRGALYEQYF.

The chain recombines TRBV7-2 with TRBJ1-6; 9 bases fit TRBD1. This CDR3 contains 16 residues. V lost 4 bases to trimming and J lost 7 bases; unmatched junction nucleotides: 8. Germline V gene sequence: CDR1 SGHTA, CDR2 FQGNSA. The CDR3 DNA follows: TGTGCCAGCAGCTCCGGGACAGGGCAGGGGAATTCACCCCTCCACTTT. It codes for CASSSGTGQGNSPLHF.

This clone was detected once. The chain couples TRBV2 to TRBJ2-7; TRBD1 agrees at 8 bases. The CDR3 spans 16 residues. The V gene's germline CDR1 is SNHLY and CDR2 FYNNEI. Germline trimming cut 6 bases from V and 7 bases from J; bases unmatched to any gene: 17. CDR3 in DNA: TGTGCCAGCAGCTCCAGGGGCAGGGGGCGAACTGGAGAGCAGTACTTC. Translation: CASSSRGRGRTGEQYF.

The chain has TRBV19 and TRBJ1-1; TRBD1 is a possible D gene (5 bases). The CDR3 extends over 16 amino acids. Trimming took off 2 bases at V and 3 bases at J, with 16 bases between the two ends. CDR1 is LNHDA, CDR2 SQIVND, per germline (reference sequence). The CDR3 here is CASSISTAGLDTEAFF. CDR3 sequence (DNA): TGTGCCAGTAGTATATCGACGGCAGGGCTGGACACTGAAGCTTTCTTT. Supplemented by reference TRBV19 and TRBJ1-1, the full variable domain reads DGGITQSPKYLFRKEGQNVTLSCEQNLNHDAMYWYRQDPGQGLRLIYYSQIVNDFQKGDIAEGYSVSREKKESFPLTVTSAQKNPTAFYLCASSISTAGLDTEAFFGQGTRLTVV.

The V and J genes are TRBV6-6 and TRBJ2-1; 8 positions match TRBD1. CDR1 and CDR2 from the germline V gene are MNHNY and SVGAGI (reference sequence). V lost 7 bases to trimming and J lost 3 bases; unmatched junction nucleotides: 5. The CDR3 loop spans 14 amino acids. The CDR3 coding sequence is TGTGCCAGCACCTTGACAGGGGTCTACAATGAGCAGTTCTTC. Amino acid sequence: CASTLTGVYNEQFF.

V gene TRBV7-8 combines with J gene TRBJ1-1, with D uncertain. The CDR3 covers 14 residues. V was shortened by 2 bases and J by 1 base, with 8 bases between the two germline ends. Looked up from germline, CDR1 is SGHVS and CDR2 is FQNEAQ. The CDR3 sequence is CASSLSDWNTEAFF. CDR3 DNA sequence: TGTGCCAGCAGCTTATCGGACTGGAACACTGAAGCTTTCTTT.

The CDR3: CASSPRDRGLSDTQYF. CDR3 nucleotide sequence: TGTGCCAGCAGCCCGAGAGACAGGGGGCTCTCAGATACGCAGTATTTT. The genes are TRBV11-1 and TRBJ2-3; 10 bases align to TRBD1. The germline gives CDR1 SGHAT, CDR2 FQDESV (reference sequence). Trimming removed 5 bases from V and 4 bases from J; junction bases left unmatched: 9. CDR3 length: 16 residues. Full variable domain (rest looked up from reference TRBV11-1 and TRBJ2-3): EAEVAQSPRYKITEKSQAVAFWCDPISGHATLYWYRQILGQGPELLVQFQDESVVDDSQLPKDRFSAERLKGVDSTLKIQPAELGDSAMYLCASSPRDRGLSDTQYFGPGTRLTVL.